Following are 31 T cell receptor beta chains from one sample sequenced in a study of T cells in Graves' hyperthyroidism and ophthalmopathy (dated by TCRdb to the late 2010s). Library prep was done by multiplex PCR. TCRdb shows the sequencer as Illumina HiSeq 2000. The TCR beta CDR3 regions were amplified from the RNA transcripts. For the first round of RT-PCR on the TCR CDR3, the HTBI primer set was used together with the Qiagen OneStep RT-PCR kit. TCRdb reran the public reads through fastp at Q25 and MiXCR, keeping productive beta chains. Each CDR3 protein gets just one entry, which takes the most common genes and DNA from the rows behind it. Counted in this sample were hundreds of thousands of distinct CDR3 sequences; more than 14% of them appeared once. Jointly, the top ten make up 12% of the sample. The specimen was blood. The receptors shown here come from a woman aged 50 to 60 with Graves' ophthalmopathy.

This clonotype was seen at least ten times. The DNA for the CDR3 is TGTGCCAGCAGCTTACACGCGGGGGGAGATCAGCCCCAGCATTTT. This gives the protein CASSLHAGGDQPQHF. The chain couples TRBV7-3 to TRBJ1-5, with D perhaps TRBD1 (5 bases). V was pared by 2 bases and J by 5 bases, with 13 bases between. This CDR3 comprises 15 residues. Germline CDR1 reads SGHTA; CDR2 reads FQGTGA.

The chain links TRBV4-1 to TRBJ1-6; no definite D call. Germline CDR1 reads MGHRA; CDR2 reads YSYEKL. This CDR3 comprises 14 residues. The V end lost 4 bases, the J end lost 8 bases, and 12 bases lay between the germline ends. The CDR3 protein is CASSLGIRDSPLHF. In nucleotides, the CDR3 is TGCGCCAGCAGCCTGGGGATAAGGGATTCACCCCTCCACTTT.

Concerning this clonotype itself: It may be a read error: a sequence one base away is much more abundant. The DNA for the CDR3 is TGTGCCAGCAGTTTAGGGGGCGGGCGGGGAGAGGCCCAGTACTTC. Protein sequence: CASSLGGGRGEAQYF. The genes are TRBV28 and TRBJ2-5; the D gene could be TRBD1 or TRBD2 (6 bases each). Germline V gene lookup returns CDR1 MDHEN and CDR2 SYDVKM. This CDR3 spans 15 amino acids.

This clonotype was counted ten times or more. This chain joins TRBV20-1 and TRBJ1-1; D not certain. CDR3 length equals 12 residues. CDR1 DFQATT and CDR2 SNEGSKA come from the germline V gene (reference sequence). The V and J ends lost 0 bases and 7 bases respectively, with 9 bases between them. CDR3 sequence reads: CSARDLGGEAFF. The CDR3 DNA reads as TGCAGTGCTAGAGATCTCGGCGGTGAAGCTTTCTTT.

The chain recombines TRBV5-1 with TRBJ1-2, with a possible D match to TRBD1 (6 bases). Trimming pared 4 bases from V and 2 bases from J, leaving 15 bases between. Germline values: CDR1 SGHRS, CDR2 YFSETQ. The CDR3 is 15 residues long. CDR3: CASSTVTGSNYGYTF. The CDR3 DNA reads as TGCGCCAGCAGCACGGTCACAGGGTCCAACTATGGCTACACCTTC.

This sequence joins TRBV12-3 or TRBV12-4 and TRBJ2-1; D gene uncertain. Trimming left V 6 bases short and J 9 bases short, with 12 bases between. The CDR3 totals 12 residues. The CDR3 reads CASSPASTEQFF. The DNA for the CDR3 is TGTGCCAGCAGCCCAGCCAGCACTGAGCAGTTCTTC.

This clonotype was seen more than once but under ten times. The rearrangement joins TRBV19 to TRBJ2-7; D remains ambiguous. Trimming shortened V by 3 bases and J by 3 bases, and 12 bases separated the two germline ends. Germline V gene lookup returns CDR1 LNHDA and CDR2 SQIVND (reference sequence). This CDR3 region has 14 residues. DNA for the CDR3: TGTGCCAGTAGTATGTCGCCCAACAACTACGAGCAGTACTTC. It encodes CASSMSPNNYEQYF.

This clonotype was seen at least ten times. The V gene is TRBV12-3 or TRBV12-4, the J gene TRBJ2-4, with D maybe TRBD1 (5 bases). Between the trimmed V and J ends, which lost 5 bases and 1 base, there was a span of 9 bases. The CDR3 consists of 14 residues. The CDR3 region is CASSGHVAKNIQYF. CDR3 sequence (DNA): TGTGCCAGCAGTGGACATGTGGCCAAAAACATTCAGTACTTC.

This clonotype was counted ten times or more. The chain employs TRBV5-1 and TRBJ2-7; no reliable D call. With 4 bases removed from V and 4 bases from J, the gap between germline ends came to 15 bases. This CDR3 has 14 amino acids. Germline V CDR1 and CDR2: SGHRS, YFSETQ. The CDR3, as DNA: TGCGCCAGCAGCCCCGGCCCGGCGCAGTACGAGCAGTACTTC. Amino acid sequence: CASSPGPAQYEQYF.

The V and J genes are TRBV4-3 and TRBJ1-3; no reliable D call. CDR3 size: 17 residues. Germline V gene lookup returns CDR1 LGHNA and CDR2 YSLEER. Trimming removed 1 base at V and 0 bases at J, with 13 bases between. The CDR3 loop reads CASSQGGGNLSGNTIYF. CDR3 DNA: TGCGCCAGCAGCCAAGGGGGAGGGAACCTCTCTGGAAACACCATATATTTT.

The chain recombines TRBV9 with TRBJ2-7; 11 bases align to TRBD1. The J segment lost 6 bases and the V segment lost 0 bases, leaving 11 bases of the junction unmatched. The germline V gene has CDR1 SGDLS and CDR2 YYNGEE. CDR3 length: 17 amino acids. The CDR3 reads CASSVATWTGGEVEQYF. DNA of the CDR3: TGTGCCAGCAGCGTAGCTACGTGGACAGGGGGCGAGGTCGAGCAGTACTTC.

The chain couples TRBV7-2 to TRBJ1-6; possible D gene TRBD1, 5 bases. The germline V gene encodes CDR1 SGHTA and CDR2 FQGNSA. The germline V and J ends were trimmed by 1 base and 10 bases, with 20 bases remaining between them. The length of the CDR3 is 17 residues. The chain's CDR3 is CASSLGGGGRIGSPLHF. In DNA, the CDR3 is TGTGCCAGCAGCTTAGGGGGCGGCGGGAGGATTGGATCACCCCTCCACTTT.

The J gene is TRBJ1-2, the V gene TRBV28; a possible D gene is TRBD1 (6 bases). Trimming took 2 bases from V and 4 from J, leaving 11 bases between them. The germline V gene has CDR1 MDHEN and CDR2 SYDVKM. The CDR3 extends over 14 amino acids. Here the CDR3 DNA reads TGTGCCAGCAGTTTAACCCGGACAGCCTATGGCTACACCTTC. Its protein product is CASSLTRTAYGYTF.

The V call is TRBV4-1, the J call TRBJ1-6; D possibly corresponds to TRBD1 (5 bases). The V gene lost 3 bases and the J gene lost 7 bases, with 16 bases spanning the gap. CDR3 length: 16 residues. CDR1 MGHRA and CDR2 YSYEKL come from the germline V gene. The CDR3 is CASSQGVGFGNSPLHF. DNA for the CDR3: TGCGCCAGCAGCCAGGGGGTGGGGTTTGGAAATTCACCCCTCCACTTT.

This clonotype was observed many times. The chain joins TRBV5-1 to TRBJ2-7, with unresolved D. Germline V gives CDR1 SGHRS, CDR2 YFSETQ. Trimming stripped 0 bases from V and 0 bases from J, with 7 bases between. The CDR3 length is 14 residues. CDR3 amino acids: CASSLDPHSYEQYF. The CDR3 DNA reads as TGCGCCAGCAGCTTGGACCCTCACTCCTACGAGCAGTACTTC. Drawing the rest from reference TRBV5-1 and TRBJ2-7, the complete variable domain is KAGVTQTPRYLIKTRGQQVTLSCSPISGHRSVSWYQQTPGQGLQFLFEYFSETQRNKGNFPGRFSGRQFSNSRSEMNVSTLELGDSALYLCASSLDPHSYEQYFGPGTRLTVT.

This rearrangement joins TRBV6-2 or TRBV6-3 to TRBJ2-5; D remains ambiguous. CDR1 is MNHEY and CDR2 is SVGEGT in the germline V gene. The V gene lost 5 bases and the J gene lost 2 bases, with 27 bases spanning the gap. The CDR3 is 19 residues long. The CDR3 sequence is CASSGNLQSRGWEQETQYF. The CDR3 DNA reads as TGTGCCAGCAGTGGAAACCTCCAGAGCCGTGGTTGGGAACAAGAGACCCAGTACTTC.

There are many counts of this clonotype. The chain couples TRBV28 to TRBJ1-5, with D perhaps TRBD1 (6 bases). Per germline, CDR1 MDHEN and CDR2 SYDVKM. Trimming left V 6 bases short and J 3 bases short, with 15 bases between. The CDR3 has 15 residues. The CDR3 DNA is TGTGCCAGCAGCTCCGCAGGGGACTACAATCAGCCCCAGCATTTT. The encoded protein is CASSSAGDYNQPQHF.

Ten or more counts support this clonotype. The chain couples TRBV24-1 to TRBJ2-3; no reliable D call. The germline V and J ends were trimmed by 3 bases and 2 bases, with 11 bases remaining between them. The germline gives CDR1 KGHDR, CDR2 SFDVKD. This CDR3 is 15 amino acids long. The CDR3 coding sequence is TGTGCCACCAGTGATCCCGAGTCCTACACAGATACGCAGTATTTT. Protein sequence: CATSDPESYTDTQYF.

As regards this clonotype: A much larger clone differs by one base, so this may be a read error. The CDR3 DNA reads TGTGCCAGCAGCCAACGGGGCAGCAATCAGCCCCAGCATTTT. Protein product: CASSQRGSNQPQHF. The chain carries TRBV3-1 and TRBJ1-5; D is perhaps TRBD1 (5 bases). This CDR3 has 14 amino acids. Trimming cost V 2 bases and J 1 base, with 6 bases left between them. CDR1 LGHDT and CDR2 YNNKEL come from the germline V gene (reference sequence). The whole variable domain, filled in from reference TRBV3-1 and TRBJ1-5, reads DTAVSQTPKYLVTQMGNDKSIKCEQNLGHDTMYWYKQDSKKFLKIMFSYNNKELIINETVPNRFSPKSPDKAHLNLHINSLELGDSAVYFCASSQRGSNQPQHFGDGTRLSIL.

This clonotype was observed at least ten times. The chain joins TRBV6-1 to TRBJ2-3; 9 nucleotides align to TRBD1. Germline CDR1 MNHNS, CDR2 SASEGT. This CDR3 is built from 15 residues. V shed 5 bases and J 3 bases; nucleotides not matched to a gene: 6. CDR3 nucleotides: TGTGCCAGCAGTCCTTCGGGACAGGGTACAGATACGCAGTATTTT. This gives the protein CASSPSGQGTDTQYF.

This clonotype was observed at least ten times. This chain joins TRBV12-3 or TRBV12-4 and TRBJ2-2; 7 bases match TRBD1. The junction had 11 bases not matched to a gene; V was cut back by 7 bases and J by 0 bases. This CDR3 spans 17 amino acids. The CDR3 DNA reads as TGTGCCAGCACCCTTAGAGGGGGCGGTTCGAACACCGGGGAGCTGTTTTTT. This translates into CASTLRGGGSNTGELFF.

This clonotype was found a few times. The chain has TRBV6-2 or TRBV6-3 and TRBJ1-1, with 7 bases fitting TRBD1. There are 15 residues in the CDR3. Per germline, CDR1 MNHEY and CDR2 SVGEGT. Unmatched junction bases numbered 8, after V lost 3 bases and J lost 4 bases. CDR3 protein: CASSYGRGLSTEAFF. The DNA for the CDR3 is TGTGCCAGCAGTTATGGGAGGGGGCTTAGCACTGAAGCTTTCTTT.

The chain employs TRBV15 and TRBJ2-3; TRBD2 matches 11 bases. The CDR3 is 17 amino acids. J was trimmed by 3 bases and V by 2 bases; bases with no gene match: 7. Germline CDR1 and CDR2: LNHNV and YYDKDF (reference sequence). The CDR3 reads CATSRTRASGRTDTQYF. DNA for the CDR3: TGTGCCACCAGCAGAACCCGTGCTAGCGGGAGGACAGATACGCAGTATTTT.

CDR3 DNA sequence: TGTGCCAGCACTCCTAGTGGGGGGATGGTGGAGACCCAGTACTTC. Translated: CASTPSGGMVETQYF. This chain joins TRBV6-1 and TRBJ2-5, with D perhaps matching TRBD2 (6 bases). From germline, CDR1 is MNHNS and CDR2 SASEGT. The V gene lost 7 bases and the J gene lost 5 bases, with 20 bases spanning the gap. The CDR3 extends over 15 amino acids.

The rearrangement uses TRBV5-8 and TRBJ2-7; D is unclear. The germline CDR1 and CDR2 sequences are SGHTS and YDEGEE. Between the trimmed V and J ends, which lost 2 bases and 2 bases, there was a span of 17 bases. The CDR3 totals 16 residues. CDR3 DNA: TGTGCCAGCAGCTTTGGGCTCACCCTACGCCCCTACGAGCAGTACTTC. It translates to CASSFGLTLRPYEQYF.

Details on this clonotype: One junction end disagrees with the germline gene, perhaps due to a read error. This chain connects TRBV4-1 to TRBJ2-2; D is unresolved. Germline V CDR1 and CDR2: MGHRA, YSYEKL. CDR3 length equals 13 residues. The CDR3 spells CASSQTRTGELFF. In nucleotides, the CDR3 is TGTGCCAGCAGCCAAACCCGGACCGGGGAGCTGTTTTTT.

This clonotype appeared many times. The chain carries TRBV20-1 and TRBJ2-4; tentatively, D is TRBD1 or TRBD2 (5 bases each). Trimming shortened V by 6 bases and J by 1 base, and 10 bases separated the two germline ends. From germline, CDR1 is DFQATT and CDR2 SNEGSKA (reference sequence). This CDR3 has 13 residues. The CDR3, as DNA: TGCAGTGCGGGGACGATGGCCAAAAACATTCAGTACTTC. Its translation is CSAGTMAKNIQYF.

This clonotype turned up a few times. The junction shows a germline mismatch at one end, possibly a read error. The chain uses TRBV6-2 or TRBV6-3 and TRBJ1-1, with 7 bases that match TRBD1. The CDR3 totals 13 residues. From germline, CDR1 is MNHEY and CDR2 SVGEGT. The chain's CDR3 is CASSQGQNSEAFF. In DNA form, the CDR3 reads TGTGCCAGCAGCCAGGGACAGAACTCTGAAGCTTTCTTT.

Worth noting for this clonotype: A much larger clone differs by one base, so this may be a read error. This rearrangement joins TRBV20-1 to TRBJ2-1, with 15 bases aligning to TRBD2. Germline loops: CDR1 DFQATT, CDR2 SNEGSKA (reference sequence). This CDR3 contains 23 residues. Germline trimming cut 1 base from V and 4 bases from J; bases unmatched to any gene: 23. In DNA form, the CDR3 reads TGCAGTGCTAGAGGGTTACCCCTCTTCGGACTAGCGGGAGGGAGTATAAGTTACAATGAGCAGTTCTTC. The encoded protein is CSARGLPLFGLAGGSISYNEQFF.

This clonotype was recorded at least ten times. This chain links TRBV29-1 with TRBJ2-5; the match to TRBD2 covers 8 bases. The CDR3 runs to 13 residues. J was trimmed by 1 base and V by 7 bases; bases with no gene match: 5. Germline V CDR1 and CDR2: SQVTM, ANQGSEA. CDR3 bases: TGCAGCGAGAGGACTAGCAGCCAAGAGACCCAGTACTTC. This codes for CSERTSSQETQYF.

This clonotype was detected ten times or more. The chain links TRBV5-6 to TRBJ1-2; D call uncertain. This CDR3 spans 10 amino acids. Germline values: CDR1 SGHDT, CDR2 YYEEEE. Trimming stripped 7 bases from V and 6 bases from J, with 7 bases between. The CDR3 bases are TGTGCCAGCCGTAAGGATGGCTACACCTTC. It translates to CASRKDGYTF. The full variable domain, with the rest looked up from reference TRBV5-6 and TRBJ1-2, is DAGVTQSPTHLIKTRGQQVTLRCSPKSGHDTVSWYQQALGQGPQFIFQYYEEEERQRGNFPDRFSGHQFPNYSSELNVNALLLGDSALYLCASRKDGYTFGSGTRLTVV.